Below, 29 T cell receptor beta chains from the same sample are listed, as sequenced in a study of patients and donors after allogeneic stem cell transplantation. Using its own MiXCR run on the RT-PCR reads, TCRdb lists one record per CDR3 protein. The sample lists about 110,000 distinct CDR3 sequences, around 33% occurring once. The material sequenced was blood, either unsorted or a sorted T cell fraction (not recorded which). These receptors all stem from a human donor who was either an allogeneic HSCT recipient or a stem cell or donor lymphocyte infusion donor (not recorded which). It is not recorded whose cells these are; they may come from a transplant donor.

The chain combines TRBV24-1 with TRBJ2-1; 7 nucleotides line up with TRBD2. The junction had 0 bases not matched to a gene; V was cut back by 0 bases and J by 2 bases. The CDR3 sequence is 15 residues long. Germline values: CDR1 KGHDR, CDR2 SFDVKD. CDR3 DNA sequence: TGTGCCACCAGTGATTTGACTAGCGCCTACAATGAGCAGTTCTTC. It is translated as CATSDLTSAYNEQFF.

The gene calls are TRBV29-1 and TRBJ2-5; D is unresolved. The CDR3 is made up of 12 amino acids. The germline V gene has CDR1 SQVTM and CDR2 ANQGSEA. Between the trimmed V and J ends, which lost 4 bases and 3 bases, there was a span of 9 bases. As DNA, the CDR3 is TGCAGCGTTGCTCGGTGGGAAGAGACCCAGTACTTC. Translating gives CSVARWEETQYF.

The CDR3 reads CASAEHGRYGYTF. The CDR3 DNA follows: TGTGCCAGCGCGGAGCACGGACGCTATGGCTACACCTTC. The V gene is TRBV6-5, the J gene TRBJ1-2; D is unresolved. The CDR3 is made up of 13 amino acids. The germline gives CDR1 MNHEY, CDR2 SVGAGI. The V end lost 8 bases, the J end lost 4 bases, and 14 bases lay between the germline ends.

V usage is TRBV7-2 and J usage is TRBJ2-1; 11 nucleotides align to TRBD2. The germline gives CDR1 SGHTA, CDR2 FQGNSA. CDR3 size: 15 residues. Losses at the gene ends were 5 bases for V and 6 bases for J; bases not matched to a gene: 6. CDR3 amino acids: CASSGGTSGSNEQFF. The CDR3 DNA is TGTGCCAGCAGCGGGGGGACTAGCGGTAGCAATGAGCAGTTCTTC.

J is TRBJ1-5 and V is TRBV28; no clear D gene. The germline gives CDR1 MDHEN, CDR2 SYDVKM. The length of the CDR3 is 15 residues. The V gene lost 2 bases and the J gene lost 0 bases, with 8 bases spanning the gap. CDR3 in amino acids: CASSLPDYSNQPQHF. CDR3 bases: TGTGCCAGCAGTTTACCCGATTATAGCAATCAGCCCCAGCATTTT.

The rearrangement uses TRBV4-3 and TRBJ2-5, with 7 bases that match TRBD1. Germline lookup yields CDR1 LGHNA and CDR2 YSLEER. The V segment lost 0 bases and the J segment 4 bases; nucleotides outside the gene matches: 11. The CDR3 covers 17 residues. The CDR3 nucleotides read TGCGCCAGCAGCCAAGATTGGACAGGACTCCGGGGAGAGACCCAGTACTTC. Translation: CASSQDWTGLRGETQYF.

The genes are TRBV6-1 and TRBJ1-1, with 7 bases identical to TRBD1. V trimming: 6 bases; J trimming: 10 bases; junction bases outside the gene matches: 8. There are 12 residues in the CDR3. The germline V gene encodes CDR1 MNHNS and CDR2 SASEGT. CDR3 in DNA: TGTGCCAGCAGCAGGGGACAGAAAGGAGCTTTCTTT. This sequence encodes CASSRGQKGAFF.

The rearrangement uses TRBV20-1 and TRBJ1-1, with D unresolved. This CDR3 spans 15 amino acids. Germline V gene lookup returns CDR1 DFQATT and CDR2 SNEGSKA (reference sequence). V lost 2 bases and J 6 bases, leaving 19 bases between the germline ends. The CDR3 protein is CSARKLGSLAAEAFF. Here the CDR3 DNA reads TGCAGTGCTAGAAAATTGGGGTCGCTGGCCGCTGAAGCTTTCTTT.

This clonotype appeared a few times. This sequence joins TRBV4-3 and TRBJ1-2; D is uncertain. There are 15 residues in the CDR3. Trimming took off 0 bases at V and 4 bases at J, with 12 bases between the two ends. Germline lookup yields CDR1 LGHNA and CDR2 YSLEER. CDR3 sequence: CASSQDLGRGYGYTF. CDR3 coding DNA: TGCGCCAGCAGCCAAGATCTAGGCCGTGGCTATGGCTACACCTTC.

V is TRBV20-1 and J is TRBJ2-1, with D unclear. The CDR3 contains 13 residues. CDR1 DFQATT and CDR2 SNEGSKA come from the germline V gene (reference sequence). The V end lost 3 bases, the J end lost 5 bases, and 11 bases lay between the germline ends. CDR3 sequence (DNA): TGCAGTGCTAGTAGGTCCATACACAATGAGCAGTTCTTC. Protein sequence: CSASRSIHNEQFF.

The chain carries TRBV21-1 and TRBJ2-1. TRBV21-1 is a pseudogene locus. This CDR3 region has 13 residues. CDR3 coding DNA: TGTGCCAGCAGCAAACGATTCTACAATGAGCAGTTCTTC. It codes for CASSKRFYNEQFF.

The chain uses TRBV6-5 and TRBJ2-7; D is possibly TRBD2 (5 bases). CDR3 length equals 13 residues. Germline CDR1 MNHEY, CDR2 SVGAGI. Trimming stripped 6 bases from V and 0 bases from J, with 9 bases between. The CDR3 region is CASRERSSYEQYF. For the CDR3, the DNA is TGTGCCAGCAGGGAGCGGAGCTCCTACGAGCAGTACTTC.

There are a few counts of this clonotype. The chain has TRBV6-5 and TRBJ2-5; D is undetermined. Deletions cut 6 bases from V and 3 bases from J, with 20 bases between. The CDR3 spans 16 residues. Germline V gives CDR1 MNHEY, CDR2 SVGAGI. The CDR3, as DNA: TGTGCCAGCAGACGACGCCTGTGGGCCCGAGAAGAGACCCAGTACTTC. It is translated as CASRRRLWAREETQYF.

The V gene is TRBV20-1, the J gene TRBJ2-7; D remains ambiguous. The V and J ends lost 1 base and 2 bases respectively, with 15 bases between them. CDR3 length equals 15 residues. Germline V gene data show CDR1 as DFQATT and CDR2 as SNEGSKA (reference sequence). The CDR3: CSARVVAESTYEQYF. CDR3 DNA sequence: TGCAGTGCTAGAGTTGTCGCGGAATCCACCTACGAGCAGTACTTC.

This clonotype occurred a few times. The gene calls are TRBV15 and TRBJ1-4; TRBD1 matches at 7 bases. Germline V gene sequence: CDR1 LNHNV, CDR2 YYDKDF (reference sequence). V lost 1 base, J lost 5 bases, and 7 bases stayed unmatched. The CDR3 extends over 16 amino acids. The CDR3 region is CATSRGTGANNEKLFF. The DNA of the CDR3 is TGTGCCACCAGCAGAGGTACAGGGGCAAACAATGAAAAACTGTTTTTT.

This chain links TRBV7-8 with TRBJ2-5; a possible D gene is TRBD2 (5 bases). The CDR3 is 13 residues long. The germline gives CDR1 SGHVS, CDR2 FQNEAQ. Deletions cut 4 bases from V and 4 bases from J, with 10 bases between. For the CDR3, the DNA is TGTGCCAGCAGCTGGAGGCGCGGAGAGACCCAGTACTTC. Translated: CASSWRRGETQYF. The variable domain in full, with the rest retrieved from reference TRBV7-8 and TRBJ2-5, is GAGVSQSPRYKVAKRGQDVALRCDPISGHVSLFWYQQALGQGPEFLTYFQNEAQLDKSGLPSDRFFAERPEGSVSTLKIQRTQQEDSAVYLCASSWRRGETQYFGPGTRLLVL.

The J gene is TRBJ2-2, the V gene TRBV20-1; TRBD2 agrees at 7 bases. The V gene end was trimmed by 3 bases and the J gene end by 1 base; junction bases not matched to a gene: 2. CDR3 length: 14 amino acids. CDR1 and CDR2 from the germline V gene are DFQATT and SNEGSKA (reference sequence). The DNA of the CDR3 is TGCAGTGCTAGGGGAGGGAGGAACACCGGGGAGCTGTTTTTT. Residues: CSARGGRNTGELFF.

This clonotype was picked up a small number of times. This chain uses TRBV6-2 or TRBV6-3 with TRBJ1-5, with D perhaps TRBD1 (5 bases). The germline V gene encodes CDR1 MNHEY and CDR2 SVGEGT. The CDR3 is made up of 14 amino acids. Trimming left V 2 bases short and J 6 bases short, with 11 bases between. CDR3 region: CASSYGATTQPQHF. DNA of the CDR3: TGTGCCAGCAGTTACGGGGCCACGACTCAGCCCCAGCATTTT.

The sample holds a few counts of this clonotype. The V and J genes are TRBV6-5 and TRBJ2-3; 11 nucleotides line up with TRBD2. Germline CDR1 MNHEY, CDR2 SVGAGI. Trimming cost V 3 bases and J 0 bases; bases outside gene matches: 2. The CDR3 totals 16 residues. CDR3: CASSYSSGRSTDTQYF. The CDR3 bases are TGTGCCAGCAGTTATTCTAGCGGGAGGAGCACAGATACGCAGTATTTT.

This clonotype was detected a few times. The V call is TRBV6-2 or TRBV6-3, the J call TRBJ2-3; 12 bases are shared with TRBD2. The CDR3 has 18 amino acids. The V gene's germline CDR1 is MNHEY and CDR2 SVGEGT. With 6 bases clipped from V and 4 bases from J, the junction kept 14 bases outside the gene matches. CDR3 DNA sequence: TGTGCCAGCAGCTTGATGCCTTGGACTAGCGGGATCCCAGATACGCAGTATTTT. Amino acids: CASSLMPWTSGIPDTQYF.

V gene TRBV3-1 combines with J gene TRBJ2-1; D unresolved. The germline gives CDR1 LGHDT, CDR2 YNNKEL (reference sequence). The CDR3 has 15 amino acids. Trimming stripped 4 bases from V and 0 bases from J, with 10 bases between. The CDR3 reads CASSLPSSSYNEQFF. The CDR3 coding sequence is TGTGCCAGCAGCCTCCCGTCGAGCTCCTACAATGAGCAGTTCTTC.

The chain combines TRBV6-5 with TRBJ2-2, with a possible D match to TRBD1 (6 bases). The V gene lost 6 bases and the J gene lost 2 bases, with 16 bases spanning the gap. This CDR3 contains 16 residues. CDR1 MNHEY and CDR2 SVGAGI come from the germline V gene. The CDR3 loop is CASRGYRDVNTGELFF. In DNA, the CDR3 is TGTGCCAGCAGGGGATACAGGGATGTCAACACCGGGGAGCTGTTTTTT.

This clonotype has a handful of counts. V and J are TRBV15 and TRBJ1-1; D call uncertain. The length of the CDR3 is 12 residues. The germline CDR1 and CDR2 sequences are LNHNV and YYDKDF (reference sequence). Trimming cost V 3 bases and J 3 bases, with 5 bases left between them. The CDR3 reads CATSSRDTEAFF. In DNA form, the CDR3 reads TGTGCCACCAGCAGTAGAGACACTGAAGCTTTCTTT. Using reference TRBV15 and TRBJ1-1 for the parts outside the CDR3, the full variable domain is DAMVIQNPRYQVTQFGKPVTLSCSQTLNHNVMYWYQQKSSQAPKLLFHYYDKDFNNEADTPDNFQSRRPNTSFCFLDIRSPGLGDTAMYLCATSSRDTEAFFGQGTRLTVV.

The J gene is TRBJ2-7, the V gene TRBV27, with TRBD2 matching 7 bases. The CDR3 extends over 13 amino acids. The V gene end was trimmed by 3 bases and the J gene end by 6 bases; junction bases not matched to a gene: 5. Germline V lookup: CDR1 MNHEY, CDR2 SMNVEV (reference sequence). In DNA form, the CDR3 reads TGTGCCAGCAGTTTTTTCAGGGAGGGCGAGCAGTACTTC. Its protein is CASSFFREGEQYF.

The chain couples TRBV27 to TRBJ2-4; no firm D call. The CDR3 has 15 amino acids. Trimming took off 0 bases at V and 2 bases at J, with 8 bases between the two ends. The germline gives CDR1 MNHEY, CDR2 SMNVEV (reference sequence). CDR3 DNA: TGTGCCAGCAGTTTATCTCTAAAGACCAAAAACATTCAGTACTTC. Its translation is CASSLSLKTKNIQYF.

This clonotype has only one observation. V gene TRBV7-9 combines with J gene TRBJ2-5; D is possibly TRBD2 (5 bases). V lost 1 base, J lost 4 bases, and 7 bases lay in between. The CDR3 runs to 13 residues. Germline V lookup: CDR1 SEHNR, CDR2 FQNEAQ (reference sequence). The CDR3 spells CASSLELGETQYF. The CDR3 region has the DNA TGTGCCAGCAGCTTAGAACTAGGAGAGACCCAGTACTTC.

V usage is TRBV6-2 or TRBV6-3 and J usage is TRBJ2-7; D uncertain. Germline values: CDR1 MNHEY, CDR2 SVGEGT. The germline V and J ends were trimmed by 3 bases and 1 base, with 7 bases remaining between them. The CDR3 is 13 residues long. The CDR3: CASSYGWSYEQYF. The CDR3 DNA follows: TGTGCCAGCAGTTATGGTTGGTCCTACGAGCAGTACTTC.

This clonotype was counted only a few times. The gene calls are TRBV18 and TRBJ1-6; D is perhaps TRBD1 (6 bases). The germline V and J ends were trimmed by 3 bases and 11 bases, with 8 bases remaining between them. Germline V gene data show CDR1 as KGHSH and CDR2 as LQKENI. This CDR3 spans 12 amino acids. The chain's CDR3 is CASSPKGAPLHF. The CDR3 DNA is TGTGCCAGCTCACCGAAGGGGGCACCCCTCCACTTT.

The V and J genes are TRBV5-5 and TRBJ2-5; D remains unclear. The V gene's germline CDR1 is SGHKS and CDR2 YYEKEE (reference sequence). V was pared by 0 bases and J by 3 bases, with 9 bases between. CDR3 length: 14 residues. CDR3 loop: CASSLGPWEETQYF. CDR3 coding DNA: TGTGCCAGCAGCTTGGGGCCATGGGAAGAGACCCAGTACTTC.